These 13 T cell receptor beta chains were all obtained from the same sample, sequenced in a study of blood T cell repertoires in COVID-19 (dated by TCRdb to 2019 to 2021). The protocol used for the library was the immunoSEQ multiplex PCR assay. TCRdb holds this immuneACCESS table with in-frame rearrangements only. Some clones are missing; in checked studies, unresolved V genes explain under half, and the rest has no known cause. In this sample the table shows some 190,000 clones, around nine tenths of which occur a single time. Jointly, the top ten make up around 5.9% of the sample. Sequencing was carried out using peripheral blood. These receptors all come from a woman aged 35 to 49 who had recovered from COVID-19.

This clone was counted a few times. This chain joins TRBV24-1 and TRBJ2-1; the match to TRBD2 covers 15 bases. The CDR3 has 19 residues. V lost 5 bases and J lost 1; bases outside the gene matches: 8. Per germline, CDR1 KGHDR and CDR2 SFDVKD. For the CDR3, the DNA is TGTGCCACCAGTGGATCGGGACTAGCGGGAGGCGGGTCCTACAATGAGCAGTTCTTC. Translated: CATSGSGLAGGGSYNEQFF.

The chain joins TRBV29-1 to TRBJ2-7; perhaps TRBD1 as D (5 bases). CDR1 is SQVTM, CDR2 ANQGSEA, per germline. The CDR3 is made up of 13 amino acids. V was shortened by 4 bases and J by 0 bases, with 10 bases between the two germline ends. CDR3 sequence: CSVGAGFSYEQYF. The DNA of the CDR3 is TGCAGCGTTGGTGCAGGGTTCTCCTACGAGCAGTACTTC.

The V and J genes are TRBV25-1 and TRBJ1-2; 10 bases agree with TRBD1. The CDR3 length is 17 residues. The germline gives CDR1 MGHDK, CDR2 SYGVNS. V was clipped by 2 bases and J by 0 bases; unmatched bases: 6. CDR3 bases: TGTGCCAGCAGTGAACCGGGACAGGGGCTAGCTAACTATGGCTACACCTTC. It translates to CASSEPGQGLANYGYTF.

The V gene is TRBV28, the J gene TRBJ2-2; the D gene is possibly TRBD1 (6 bases). The germline gives CDR1 MDHEN, CDR2 SYDVKM. The CDR3 spans 13 residues. CDR3 bases: TGTGTCGGGCGGCAGGGGAATACCGGGGAGCTGTTTTTT. Protein product: CVGRQGNTGELFF.

V is TRBV7-9 and J is TRBJ2-1; 9 nucleotides match TRBD2. Germline V gives CDR1 SEHNR, CDR2 FQNEAQ (reference sequence). Trimming removed 4 bases from V and 6 bases from J; junction bases left unmatched: 13. The CDR3 runs 17 residues. Here the CDR3 DNA reads TGTGCCAGCAGCTACCCAACCCTGGGACTAGCCATCAATGAGCAGTTCTTC. It yields the protein CASSYPTLGLAINEQFF. The entire variable domain, with the rest obtained from reference TRBV7-9 and TRBJ2-1, is as follows: DTGVSQNPRHKITKRGQNVTFRCDPISEHNRLYWYRQTLGQGPEFLTYFQNEAQLEKSRLLSDRFSAERPKGSFSTLEIQRTEQGDSAMYLCASSYPTLGLAINEQFFGPGTRLTVL.

The chain carries TRBV6-5 and TRBJ1-2; no firm D call. Per germline, CDR1 MNHEY and CDR2 SVGAGI. V shed 0 bases and J shed 5 bases, with 10 bases lying between them. The CDR3 contains 14 residues. As DNA, the CDR3 is TGTGCCAGCAGTTACTCGAGTGGGCCGTATGGCTACACCTTC. Amino acids: CASSYSSGPYGYTF.

This sequence joins TRBV7-8 and TRBJ2-7; D is unclear. Per the germline V gene, CDR1 is SGHVS and CDR2 is FQNEAQ. The V end was cut by 5 bases, the J end by 5 bases, with 16 bases between. The CDR3 sequence is 14 residues long. The CDR3 sequence: CASSVPGRSDEQYF. CDR3 coding DNA: TGTGCCAGCAGCGTACCGGGTCGGAGCGACGAGCAGTACTTC. Combining the CDR3 with reference TRBV7-8 and TRBJ2-7 gives the whole variable domain GAGVSQSPRYKVAKRGQDVALRCDPISGHVSLFWYQQALGQGPEFLTYFQNEAQLDKSGLPSDRFFAERPEGSVSTLKIQRTQQEDSAVYLCASSVPGRSDEQYFGPGTRLTVT.

The chain uses TRBV7-9 and TRBJ2-1; 13 bases align to TRBD2. The CDR3 consists of 16 residues. Per germline, CDR1 SEHNR and CDR2 FQNEAQ (reference sequence). V shed 1 base and J 6 bases; nucleotides not matched to a gene: 3. CDR3 in DNA: TGTGCCAGCAGCTTAGAGCGGACTAGCGGGAGCAATGAGCAGTTCTTC. This gives the protein CASSLERTSGSNEQFF.

The chain has TRBV29-1 and TRBJ2-5, with 7 bases fitting TRBD1. The CDR3 has 12 amino acids. CDR1 is SQVTM and CDR2 is ANQGSEA in the germline V gene. Germline trimming cut 7 bases from V and 5 bases from J; bases unmatched to any gene: 7. The CDR3 DNA reads as TGCAGCGCGGGACAGACGATCGAGACCCAGTACTTC. The encoded protein is CSAGQTIETQYF. The full variable domain, with the rest looked up from reference TRBV29-1 and TRBJ2-5, is SAVISQKPSRDICQRGTSLTIQCQVDSQVTMMFWYRQQPGQSLTLIATANQGSEATYESGFVIDKFPISRPNLTFSTLTVSNMSPEDSSIYLCSAGQTIETQYFGPGTRLLVL.

The chain links TRBV5-5 to TRBJ2-5, with D perhaps matching TRBD2 (7 bases). This CDR3 region has 13 residues. Germline-derived CDR1 and CDR2 are SGHKS and YYEKEE (reference sequence). Trimming removed 0 bases from V and 5 bases from J, with 8 bases in between. CDR3: CASSLAGGETQYF. DNA for the CDR3: TGTGCCAGCAGCTTGGCGGGGGGCGAGACCCAGTACTTC.

The V call is TRBV5-8, the J call TRBJ1-2; a possible D gene is TRBD1 (5 bases). This CDR3 region has 14 residues. Germline V gene lookup returns CDR1 SGHTS and CDR2 YDEGEE. V was trimmed by 6 bases and J by 2 bases, leaving 14 bases between them. CDR3 sequence reads: CASNPMQGNYGYTF. Written as DNA, the CDR3 is TGTGCCAGCAATCCGATGCAGGGAAACTATGGCTACACCTTC.

This clone showed up just once. The rearrangement uses TRBV30 and TRBJ1-2; D is perhaps TRBD1 (5 bases). The ends were cut back, 8 bases at V and 2 bases at J, with 12 bases in the middle. CDR3 size: 12 residues. The germline gives CDR1 GTSNPN, CDR2 SVGIG (reference sequence). The CDR3 DNA reads TGTGCCGGCCGCAGGGTAAACTATGGCTACACCTTC. This gives the protein CAGRRVNYGYTF.

The chain combines TRBV20-1 with TRBJ2-3, with TRBD2 matching over 8 bases. The CDR3 consists of 15 residues. Trimming removed 3 bases from V and 2 bases from J; junction bases left unmatched: 7. Germline CDR1 and CDR2: DFQATT and SNEGSKA (reference sequence). The CDR3, as DNA: TGCAGTGCTAGTGTTCCGGGGGGGAACACAGATACGCAGTATTTT. Translation gives CSASVPGGNTDTQYF.